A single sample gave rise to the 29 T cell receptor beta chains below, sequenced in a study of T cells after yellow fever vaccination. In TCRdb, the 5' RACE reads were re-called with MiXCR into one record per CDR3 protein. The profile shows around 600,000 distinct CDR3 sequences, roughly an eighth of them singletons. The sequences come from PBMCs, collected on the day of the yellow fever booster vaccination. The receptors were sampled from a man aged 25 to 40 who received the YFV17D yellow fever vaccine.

The CDR3 DNA sequence: TGCAGCGTAGCACAGGGTTCGGGCGAGCAGTACTTC. Its translation is CSVAQGSGEQYF. The chain carries TRBV29-1 and TRBJ2-7, with TRBD1 as a possible D gene (6 bases). Germline V gene sequence: CDR1 SQVTM, CDR2 ANQGSEA. Trimming stripped 6 bases from V and 6 bases from J, with 15 bases between. This CDR3 is 12 amino acids long.

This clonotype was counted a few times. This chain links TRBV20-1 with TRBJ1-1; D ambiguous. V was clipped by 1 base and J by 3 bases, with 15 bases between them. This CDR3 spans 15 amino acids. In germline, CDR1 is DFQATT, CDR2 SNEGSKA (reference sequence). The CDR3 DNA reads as TGCAGTGCTAGAGCTTTAGGAGGGTTGTACACTGAAGCTTTCTTT. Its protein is CSARALGGLYTEAFF.

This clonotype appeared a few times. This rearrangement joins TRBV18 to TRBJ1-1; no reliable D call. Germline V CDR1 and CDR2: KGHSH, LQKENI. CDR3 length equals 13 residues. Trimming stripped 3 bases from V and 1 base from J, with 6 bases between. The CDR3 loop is CASSPNANTEAFF. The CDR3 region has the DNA TGTGCCAGCTCACCGAATGCGAACACTGAAGCTTTCTTT. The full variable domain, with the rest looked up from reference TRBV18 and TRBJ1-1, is NAGVMQNPRHLVRRRGQEARLRCSPMKGHSHVYWYRQLPEEGLKFMVYLQKENIIDESGMPKERFSAEFPKEGPSILRIQQVVRGDSAAYFCASSPNANTEAFFGQGTRLTVV.

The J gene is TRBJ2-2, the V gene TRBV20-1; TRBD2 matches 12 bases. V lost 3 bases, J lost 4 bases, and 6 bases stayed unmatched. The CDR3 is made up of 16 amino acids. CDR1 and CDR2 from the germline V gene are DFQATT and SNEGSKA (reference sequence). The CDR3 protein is CSARTSGRFGTGELFF. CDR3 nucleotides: TGCAGTGCTAGGACTAGCGGGAGATTTGGCACCGGGGAGCTGTTTTTT.

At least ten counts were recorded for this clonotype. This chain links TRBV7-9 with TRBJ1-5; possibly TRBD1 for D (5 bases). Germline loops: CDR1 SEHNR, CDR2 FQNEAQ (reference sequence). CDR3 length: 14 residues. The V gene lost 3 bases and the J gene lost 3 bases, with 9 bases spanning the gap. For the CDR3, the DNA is TGTGCCAGCAGCTTGGACAACAACAATCAGCCCCAGCATTTT. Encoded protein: CASSLDNNNQPQHF. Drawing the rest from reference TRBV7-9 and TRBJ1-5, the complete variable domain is DTGVSQNPRHKITKRGQNVTFRCDPISEHNRLYWYRQTLGQGPEFLTYFQNEAQLEKSRLLSDRFSAERPKGSFSTLEIQRTEQGDSAMYLCASSLDNNNQPQHFGDGTRLSIL.

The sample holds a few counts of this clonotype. The CDR3 coding sequence is TGTGCCAGCAGACCGACTAGCGGGCAACCTAACACCGGGGAGCTGTTTTTT. It translates to CASRPTSGQPNTGELFF. The rearrangement joins TRBV27 to TRBJ2-2, with 10 bases lining up with TRBD2. The ends lost 6 bases at V and 2 bases at J; junction bases unmatched: 9. Germline CDR1 is MNHEY and CDR2 is SMNVEV (reference sequence). This CDR3 is 17 amino acids long.

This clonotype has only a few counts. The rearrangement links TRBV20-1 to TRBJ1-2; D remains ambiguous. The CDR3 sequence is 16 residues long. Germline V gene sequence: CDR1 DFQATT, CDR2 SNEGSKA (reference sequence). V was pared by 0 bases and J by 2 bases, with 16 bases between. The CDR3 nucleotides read TGCAGTGCTAGAGATCCCGCAGGCCCGGTGAACTATGGCTACACCTTC. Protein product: CSARDPAGPVNYGYTF.

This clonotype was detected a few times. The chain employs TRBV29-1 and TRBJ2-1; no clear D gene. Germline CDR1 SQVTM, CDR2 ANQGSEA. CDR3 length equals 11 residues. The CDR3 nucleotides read TGCGCTGCGATACCCTACAATGAGCAGTTCTTC. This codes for CAAIPYNEQFF.

The DNA of the CDR3 is TGTGCCAGCAGCCAAAACAGGGCGAACAATGAGCAGTTCTTC. Its protein product is CASSQNRANNEQFF. This chain uses TRBV4-2 with TRBJ2-1; D might be TRBD1 (6 bases). Trimming left V 2 bases short and J 5 bases short, with 10 bases between. The CDR3 covers 14 residues. The germline gives CDR1 LGHNA, CDR2 YNFKEQ.

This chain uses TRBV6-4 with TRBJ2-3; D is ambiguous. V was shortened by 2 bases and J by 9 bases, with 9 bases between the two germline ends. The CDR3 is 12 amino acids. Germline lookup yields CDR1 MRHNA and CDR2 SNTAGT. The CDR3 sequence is CASSDGRQTQYF. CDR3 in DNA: TGTGCCAGCAGTGACGGACGTCAGACGCAGTATTTT.

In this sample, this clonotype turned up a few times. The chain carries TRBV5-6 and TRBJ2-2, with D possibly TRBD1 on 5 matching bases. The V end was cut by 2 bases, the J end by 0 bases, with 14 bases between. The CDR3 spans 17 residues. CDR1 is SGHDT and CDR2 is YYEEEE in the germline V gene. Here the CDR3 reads CASSLDRTSANTGELFF. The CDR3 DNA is TGTGCCAGCAGCTTAGACCGGACATCTGCGAACACCGGGGAGCTGTTTTTT.

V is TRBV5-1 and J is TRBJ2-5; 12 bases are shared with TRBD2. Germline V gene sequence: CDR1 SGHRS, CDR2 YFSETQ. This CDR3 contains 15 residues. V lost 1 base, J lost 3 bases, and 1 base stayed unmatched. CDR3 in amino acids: CASSLSSGREETQYF. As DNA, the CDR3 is TGCGCCAGCAGCTTGTCTAGCGGGAGGGAAGAGACCCAGTACTTC. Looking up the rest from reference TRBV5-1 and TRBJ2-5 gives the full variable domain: KAGVTQTPRYLIKTRGQQVTLSCSPISGHRSVSWYQQTPGQGLQFLFEYFSETQRNKGNFPGRFSGRQFSNSRSEMNVSTLELGDSALYLCASSLSSGREETQYFGPGTRLLVL.

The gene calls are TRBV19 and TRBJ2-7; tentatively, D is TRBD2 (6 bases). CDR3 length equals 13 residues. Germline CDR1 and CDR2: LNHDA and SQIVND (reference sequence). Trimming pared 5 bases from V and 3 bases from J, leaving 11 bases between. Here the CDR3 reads CASSAGRSYEQYF. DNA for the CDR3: TGTGCCAGTAGTGCGGGACGGAGCTACGAGCAGTACTTC.

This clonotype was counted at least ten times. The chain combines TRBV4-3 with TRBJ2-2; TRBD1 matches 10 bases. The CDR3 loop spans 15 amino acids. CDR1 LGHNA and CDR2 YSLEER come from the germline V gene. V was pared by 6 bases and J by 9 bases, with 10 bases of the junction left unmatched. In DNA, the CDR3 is TGCGCCAGCAGTCCCGGGACAGGGGAAGTGCGGGAGCTGTTTTTT. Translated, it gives CASSPGTGEVRELFF.

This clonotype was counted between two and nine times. CDR3 sequence reads: CASSLQGGSGGWLFF. In DNA form, the CDR3 reads TGTGCCAGCAGCCTCCAGGGTGGCTCGGGAGGGTGGCTGTTTTTT. The V gene is TRBV12-3 or TRBV12-4, the J gene TRBJ2-2; 8 bases fit TRBD2. The CDR3 is made up of 15 amino acids. V shed 6 bases, J shed 13 bases, and the junction held 16 bases outside the gene matches.

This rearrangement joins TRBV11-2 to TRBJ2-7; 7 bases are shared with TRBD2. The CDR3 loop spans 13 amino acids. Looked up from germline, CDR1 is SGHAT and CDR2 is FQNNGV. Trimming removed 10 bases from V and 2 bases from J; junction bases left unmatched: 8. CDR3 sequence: CATLAARPYEQYF. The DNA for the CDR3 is TGTGCCACCCTAGCGGCTCGACCCTACGAGCAGTACTTC.

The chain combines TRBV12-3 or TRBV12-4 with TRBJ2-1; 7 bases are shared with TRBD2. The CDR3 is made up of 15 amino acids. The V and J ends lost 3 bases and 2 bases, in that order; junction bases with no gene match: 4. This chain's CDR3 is CASSLAGEAYNEQFF. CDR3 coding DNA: TGTGCCAGCAGTTTGGCGGGAGAGGCCTACAATGAGCAGTTCTTC.

CDR3 loop: CSARTHGQGNSPLHF. The CDR3 DNA reads TGCAGTGCTAGGACCCATGGACAGGGCAATTCACCCCTCCACTTT. The chain is built from TRBV20-1 and TRBJ1-6; 8 bases agree with TRBD1. The CDR3 has 15 amino acids. Germline V CDR1 and CDR2: DFQATT, SNEGSKA (reference sequence). Trimming removed 3 bases from V and 7 bases from J; junction bases left unmatched: 8.

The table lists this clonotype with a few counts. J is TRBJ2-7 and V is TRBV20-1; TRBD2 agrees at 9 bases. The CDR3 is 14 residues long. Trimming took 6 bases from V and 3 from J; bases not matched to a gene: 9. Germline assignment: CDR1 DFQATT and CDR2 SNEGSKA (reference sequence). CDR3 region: CSAPPGLANYEQYF. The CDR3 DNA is TGCAGTGCCCCGCCAGGACTAGCGAACTACGAGCAGTACTTC.

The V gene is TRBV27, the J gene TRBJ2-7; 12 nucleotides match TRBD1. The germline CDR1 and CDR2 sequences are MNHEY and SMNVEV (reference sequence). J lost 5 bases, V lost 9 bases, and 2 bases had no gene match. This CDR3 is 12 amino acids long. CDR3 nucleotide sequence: TGTGCCAGTGGGACAGGGGGCAACGAGCAGTACTTC. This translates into CASGTGGNEQYF.

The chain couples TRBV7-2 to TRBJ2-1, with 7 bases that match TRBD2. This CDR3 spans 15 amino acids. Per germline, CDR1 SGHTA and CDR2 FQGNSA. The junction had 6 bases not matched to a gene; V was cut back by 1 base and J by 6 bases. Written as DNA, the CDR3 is TGTGCCAGCAGCTTAGAGGTGACTAGCCCCAATGAGCAGTTCTTC. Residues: CASSLEVTSPNEQFF.

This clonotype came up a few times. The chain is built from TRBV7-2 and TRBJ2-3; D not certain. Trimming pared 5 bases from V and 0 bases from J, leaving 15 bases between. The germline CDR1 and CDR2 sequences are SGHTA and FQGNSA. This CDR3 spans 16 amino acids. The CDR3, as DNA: TGTGCCAGCAGCCCACTCCCGGGCAGGAGCACAGATACGCAGTATTTT. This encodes CASSPLPGRSTDTQYF.

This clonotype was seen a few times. The CDR3 loop is CASSLPGTSGMHAADTQYF. Written as DNA, the CDR3 is TGTGCCAGCAGCCTCCCCGGGACTAGCGGGATGCACGCGGCAGATACGCAGTATTTT. The J gene is TRBJ2-3, the V gene TRBV11-1; TRBD2 matches 13 bases. The CDR3 runs 19 residues. Germline V gene sequence: CDR1 SGHAT, CDR2 FQDESV (reference sequence). Losses at the gene ends were 5 bases for V and 4 bases for J; bases not matched to a gene: 15. Based on the CDR3 plus reference TRBV11-1 and TRBJ2-3, the full variable domain is EAEVAQSPRYKITEKSQAVAFWCDPISGHATLYWYRQILGQGPELLVQFQDESVVDDSQLPKDRFSAERLKGVDSTLKIQPAELGDSAMYLCASSLPGTSGMHAADTQYFGPGTRLTVL.

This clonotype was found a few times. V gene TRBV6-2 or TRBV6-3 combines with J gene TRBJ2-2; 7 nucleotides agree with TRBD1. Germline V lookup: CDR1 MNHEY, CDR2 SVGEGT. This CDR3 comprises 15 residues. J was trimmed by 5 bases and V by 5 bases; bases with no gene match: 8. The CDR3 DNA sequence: TGTGCCAGCAGTAACCGGGACAGCGGAACCGGGGAGCTGTTTTTT. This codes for CASSNRDSGTGELFF.

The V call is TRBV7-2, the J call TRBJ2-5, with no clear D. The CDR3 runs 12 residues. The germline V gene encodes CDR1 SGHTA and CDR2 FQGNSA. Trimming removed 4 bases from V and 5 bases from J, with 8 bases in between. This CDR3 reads CASSSFRETQYF. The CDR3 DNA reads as TGTGCCAGCAGCTCCTTCAGGGAGACCCAGTACTTC.

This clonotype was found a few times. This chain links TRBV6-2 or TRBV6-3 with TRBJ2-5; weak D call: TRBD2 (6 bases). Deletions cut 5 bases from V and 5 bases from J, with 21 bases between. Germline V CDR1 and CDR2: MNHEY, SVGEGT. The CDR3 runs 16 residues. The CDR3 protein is CASSPHRAGTHETQYF. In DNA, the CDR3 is TGTGCCAGCAGTCCCCACCGCGCAGGGACTCACGAGACCCAGTACTTC.

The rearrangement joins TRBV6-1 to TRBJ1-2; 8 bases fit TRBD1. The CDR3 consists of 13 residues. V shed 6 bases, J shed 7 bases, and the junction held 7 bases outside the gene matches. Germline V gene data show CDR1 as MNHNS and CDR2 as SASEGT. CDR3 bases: TGTGCCAGCAGCGTACAGGGGGGCAGTGGCTACACCTTC. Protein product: CASSVQGGSGYTF.

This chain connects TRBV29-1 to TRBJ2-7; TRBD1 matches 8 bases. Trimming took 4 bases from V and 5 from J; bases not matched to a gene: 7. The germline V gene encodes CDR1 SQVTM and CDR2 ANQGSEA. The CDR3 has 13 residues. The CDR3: CSVGQGRGDEQYF. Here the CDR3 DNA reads TGCAGCGTTGGACAGGGGCGCGGCGACGAGCAGTACTTC.

The CDR3 region has the DNA TGCGCCAGCAGCCAGATGGAGGGGACTAGCAGGGGCGATACGCAGTATTTT. Its translation: CASSQMEGTSRGDTQYF. V usage is TRBV4-3 and J usage is TRBJ2-3; 9 positions agree with TRBD2. Looked up from germline, CDR1 is LGHNA and CDR2 is YSLEER. The ends lost 3 bases at V and 6 bases at J; junction bases unmatched: 13. This CDR3 is built from 17 residues.